One and the same sample provided the 21 T cell receptor beta chains below, sequenced in a study of CD8 T cells in Susac syndrome. RNA, at about 0.5 to 1 ug, was reverse transcribed with random hexamers. TCRdb processed the immunoSEQ multiplex PCR reads anew with MiXCR; each CDR3 protein has one entry. The sample records roughly 100,000 distinct CDR3 sequences, approximately 95% being singletons. The material sequenced was CD8+ T cells from PBMCs. The receptors were gathered from a human donor with Susac syndrome.

This sequence joins TRBV7-8 and TRBJ1-4; D is ambiguous. The V and J ends lost 5 bases and 10 bases respectively, with 14 bases between them. The germline V gene encodes CDR1 SGHVS and CDR2 FQNEAQ. This CDR3 has 13 residues. The DNA for the CDR3 is TGTGCCAGCAGCCAGGAGGCCCGGGGAAAACTGTTTTTT. The encoded protein is CASSQEARGKLFF.

CDR3 in DNA: TGTGCCAGCGCGGGGGACACTGAAGCTTTCTTT. Protein: CASAGDTEAFF. V and J are TRBV27 and TRBJ1-1, with D perhaps matching TRBD1 (5 bases). Trimming cost V 8 bases and J 3 bases, with 7 bases left between them. The CDR3 length is 11 residues. Germline-derived CDR1 and CDR2 are MNHEY and SMNVEV (reference sequence).

The CDR3 bases are TGTGCCAGCAGTTGGGACTACTACGAGCAGTACTTC. Its protein is CASSWDYYEQYF. The V gene is TRBV6-2 or TRBV6-3, the J gene TRBJ2-7, with TRBD2 identical over 7 bases. The CDR3 runs to 12 residues. Germline V gene lookup returns CDR1 MNHEY and CDR2 SVGEGT. J lost 3 bases, V lost 4 bases, and 0 bases had no gene match.

V is TRBV7-2 and J is TRBJ2-7, with D possibly called TRBD1 or TRBD2 (5 bases each). The CDR3 runs to 15 residues. Trimming left V 6 bases short and J 0 bases short, with 15 bases between. CDR1 is SGHTA and CDR2 is FQGNSA in the germline V gene. CDR3: CASSPRDHLSYEQYF. The DNA for the CDR3 is TGTGCCAGCAGTCCCCGGGACCACCTCTCCTACGAGCAGTACTTC.

The chain couples TRBV20-1 to TRBJ1-4; perhaps TRBD1 as D (5 bases). Germline lookup yields CDR1 DFQATT and CDR2 SNEGSKA (reference sequence). This CDR3 is built from 13 residues. V was shortened by 6 bases and J by 3 bases, with 11 bases between the two germline ends. The CDR3 nucleotides read TGCAGTGCCCCGAGGGGCTCTAATGAAAAACTGTTTTTT. Its protein product is CSAPRGSNEKLFF.

The rearrangement joins TRBV19 to TRBJ2-1; the D gene is possibly TRBD1 (6 bases). V was shortened by 5 bases and J by 4 bases, with 15 bases between the two germline ends. CDR3 length: 15 residues. Germline V gives CDR1 LNHDA, CDR2 SQIVND (reference sequence). The CDR3 coding sequence is TGTGCCAGTAGTTTTAACTACAGGGTTTACAATGAGCAGTTCTTC. This gives the protein CASSFNYRVYNEQFF.

V gene TRBV27 combines with J gene TRBJ1-2, with D perhaps TRBD1 (6 bases). V lost 6 bases and J 5 bases, leaving 13 bases between the germline ends. Looked up from germline, CDR1 is MNHEY and CDR2 is SMNVEV (reference sequence). The CDR3 has 13 amino acids. The CDR3 DNA sequence: TGTGCCAGCAGGGACGGGACACAGTATGGCTACACCTTC. It specifies CASRDGTQYGYTF.

Only one count was recorded for this clonotype. This CDR3 reads CASSIGPGAINQPQHF. In DNA, the CDR3 is TGTGCCAGTAGTATCGGGCCGGGGGCTATCAATCAGCCCCAGCATTTT. This sequence joins TRBV19 and TRBJ1-5, with a tentative D call TRBD1 (6 bases). V was shortened by 3 bases and J by 3 bases, with 15 bases between the two germline ends. Per germline, CDR1 LNHDA and CDR2 SQIVND (reference sequence). The CDR3 extends over 16 amino acids.

This clonotype was seen once. The chain has TRBV7-6 and TRBJ2-3; TRBD1 or TRBD2 may be the D gene (6 bases each). CDR1 and CDR2 from the germline V gene are SGHVS and FNYEAQ. CDR3 length: 15 amino acids. V was pared by 2 bases and J by 0 bases, with 9 bases between. The CDR3 is CASSLPGASTDTQYF. In nucleotides, the CDR3 is TGTGCCAGCAGCTTACCGGGGGCTAGCACAGATACGCAGTATTTT. The complete variable domain, with remaining parts taken from reference TRBV7-6 and TRBJ2-3, reads GAGVSQSPRYKVTKRGQDVALRCDPISGHVSLYWYRQALGQGPEFLTYFNYEAQQDKSGLPNDRFSAERPEGSISTLTIQRTEQRDSAMYRCASSLPGASTDTQYFGPGTRLTVL.

This rearrangement joins TRBV2 to TRBJ2-5, with 8 bases fitting TRBD2. The length of the CDR3 is 17 residues. Trimming cost V 5 bases and J 1 base; bases outside gene matches: 12. The germline V gene encodes CDR1 SNHLY and CDR2 FYNNEI. Here the CDR3 reads CASSFPPGGAVQETQYF. The CDR3 coding sequence is TGTGCCAGCAGTTTTCCTCCCGGGGGGGCCGTCCAAGAGACCCAGTACTTC.

J is TRBJ1-5 and V is TRBV5-6, with D possibly being TRBD1 (6 bases). This CDR3 is built from 15 residues. The V gene lost 0 bases and the J gene lost 6 bases, with 13 bases spanning the gap. CDR1 and CDR2 (germline): SGHDT, YYEEEE. The CDR3 DNA reads TGTGCCAGCAGCTTGGAGGCCCAAGGGGGTCAGCCCCAGCATTTT. Translation: CASSLEAQGGQPQHF.

This clonotype was recorded only once. This chain uses TRBV9 with TRBJ1-2; no clear D. With 0 bases removed from V and 7 bases from J, the gap between germline ends came to 13 bases. The CDR3 runs 14 residues. Germline V lookup: CDR1 SGDLS, CDR2 YYNGEE. The CDR3: CASSVGVGWSGYTF. CDR3 in DNA: TGTGCCAGCAGCGTAGGGGTAGGCTGGAGTGGCTACACCTTC. Variable domain in full (rest from reference TRBV9 and TRBJ1-2): DSGVTQTPKHLITATGQRVTLRCSPRSGDLSVYWYQQSLDQGLQFLIQYYNGEERAKGNILERFSAQQFPDLHSELNLSSLELGDSALYFCASSVGVGWSGYTFGSGTRLTVV.

This sequence joins TRBV7-6 and TRBJ1-3; D is ambiguous. The CDR3 has 15 residues. Germline CDR1 is SGHVS and CDR2 is FNYEAQ. V lost 4 bases and J lost 0, with 10 bases in between. CDR3 in DNA: TGTGCCAGCAGCTCCGAGTGGTCCTCTGGAAACACCATATATTTT. Its protein product is CASSSEWSSGNTIYF. Variable domain in full (rest from reference TRBV7-6 and TRBJ1-3): GAGVSQSPRYKVTKRGQDVALRCDPISGHVSLYWYRQALGQGPEFLTYFNYEAQQDKSGLPNDRFSAERPEGSISTLTIQRTEQRDSAMYRCASSSEWSSGNTIYFGEGSWLTVV.

V is TRBV5-1 and J is TRBJ2-5, with 11 nucleotides matching TRBD2. The CDR3 contains 15 residues. V gave up 3 bases and J gave up 4 bases; unmatched junction bases: 5. CDR1 SGHRS and CDR2 YFSETQ come from the germline V gene. The CDR3 here is CASSYDGTSGETQYF. CDR3 bases: TGCGCCAGCAGCTATGACGGGACTAGCGGAGAGACCCAGTACTTC.

V is TRBV3-1 and J is TRBJ2-5; 7 nucleotides match TRBD1. J lost 2 bases, V lost 6 bases, and 9 bases had no gene match. Germline V gene lookup returns CDR1 LGHDT and CDR2 YNNKEL (reference sequence). This CDR3 has 15 residues. CDR3 bases: TGTGCCAGCAGACCCACCCTGACAGGGCAAGAGACCCAGTACTTC. It encodes CASRPTLTGQETQYF.

Only one count was recorded for this clonotype. This chain links TRBV9 with TRBJ1-2; the D gene is possibly TRBD1 (5 bases). The CDR3 length is 14 residues. CDR1 is SGDLS and CDR2 is YYNGEE in the germline V gene. V was cut by 4 bases and J by 5 bases, with 15 bases left in between. The CDR3 sequence is CASSSSGRHYGYTF. The CDR3 bases are TGTGCCAGCAGCTCGTCGGGGCGACATTATGGCTACACCTTC.

The J gene is TRBJ1-6, the V gene TRBV27, with D unresolved. Germline assignment: CDR1 MNHEY and CDR2 SMNVEV (reference sequence). CDR3 length equals 12 residues. V was trimmed by 2 bases and J by 9 bases, leaving 5 bases between them. In DNA form, the CDR3 reads TGTGCCAGCAGTTTAAGGAGTTCACCCCTCCACTTT. This encodes CASSLRSSPLHF.

The chain joins TRBV14 to TRBJ2-2, with 10 bases aligning to TRBD1. The V gene's germline CDR1 is SGHDN and CDR2 FVKESK. The CDR3 covers 15 residues. The V and J ends lost 3 bases and 6 bases, in that order; junction bases with no gene match: 4. DNA of the CDR3: TGTGCCAGCAGCCAGCCGGGACAGGGGCCCGGGGAGCTGTTTTTT. Protein sequence: CASSQPGQGPGELFF.

This chain uses TRBV6-2 or TRBV6-3 with TRBJ1-6; D gene uncertain. This CDR3 region has 16 residues. The germline V and J ends were trimmed by 0 bases and 0 bases, with 6 bases remaining between them. CDR1 and CDR2 from the germline V gene are MNHEY and SVGEGT. The CDR3 nucleotides are TGTGCCAGCAGTTACTCGGGCAGCTCCTATAATTCACCCCTCCACTTT. Protein: CASSYSGSSYNSPLHF.

V is TRBV20-1 and J is TRBJ2-5; 7 bases agree with TRBD1. Germline loops: CDR1 DFQATT, CDR2 SNEGSKA (reference sequence). Trimming removed 2 bases from V and 4 bases from J; junction bases left unmatched: 13. This CDR3 is 16 amino acids long. CDR3 DNA sequence: TGCAGTGCTAGACCGAGGACAGGCACTGGGGGAGAGACCCAGTACTTC. Encoded protein: CSARPRTGTGGETQYF.

The chain links TRBV5-6 to TRBJ2-1; possibly TRBD2 for D (6 bases). Per the germline V gene, CDR1 is SGHDT and CDR2 is YYEEEE. The CDR3 sequence is 14 residues long. The V end was cut by 1 base, the J end by 6 bases, with 11 bases between. The CDR3 is CASSLIETSNEQFF. For the CDR3, the DNA is TGTGCCAGCAGCTTGATCGAGACTAGCAATGAGCAGTTCTTC.